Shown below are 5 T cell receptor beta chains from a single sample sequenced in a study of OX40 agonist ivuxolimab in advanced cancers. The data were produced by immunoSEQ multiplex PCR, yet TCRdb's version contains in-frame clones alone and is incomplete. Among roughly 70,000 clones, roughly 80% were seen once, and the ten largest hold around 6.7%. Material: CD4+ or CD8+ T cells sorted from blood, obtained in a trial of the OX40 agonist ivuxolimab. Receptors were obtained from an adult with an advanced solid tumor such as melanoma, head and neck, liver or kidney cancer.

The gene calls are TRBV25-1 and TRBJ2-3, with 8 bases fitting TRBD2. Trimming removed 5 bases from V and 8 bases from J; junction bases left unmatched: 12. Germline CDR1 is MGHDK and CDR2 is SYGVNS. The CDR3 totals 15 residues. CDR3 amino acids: CASSTPGTRASTQYF. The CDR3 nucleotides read TGTGCCAGCAGTACTCCCGGGACTAGAGCGAGTACGCAGTATTTT.

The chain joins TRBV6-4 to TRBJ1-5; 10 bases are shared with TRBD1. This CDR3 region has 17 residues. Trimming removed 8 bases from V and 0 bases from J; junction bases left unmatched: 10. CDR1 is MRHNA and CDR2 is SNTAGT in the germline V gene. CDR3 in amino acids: CASQPGQGPNSNQPQHF. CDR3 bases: TGTGCCAGCCAACCGGGACAGGGGCCTAATAGCAATCAGCCCCAGCATTTT.

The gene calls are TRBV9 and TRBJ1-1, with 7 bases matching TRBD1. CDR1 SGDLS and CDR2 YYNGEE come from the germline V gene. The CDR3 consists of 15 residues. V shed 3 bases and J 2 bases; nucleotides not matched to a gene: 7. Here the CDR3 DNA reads TGTGCCAGCAGCGCAAGGGACAGACTAAACACTGAAGCTTTCTTT. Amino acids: CASSARDRLNTEAFF.

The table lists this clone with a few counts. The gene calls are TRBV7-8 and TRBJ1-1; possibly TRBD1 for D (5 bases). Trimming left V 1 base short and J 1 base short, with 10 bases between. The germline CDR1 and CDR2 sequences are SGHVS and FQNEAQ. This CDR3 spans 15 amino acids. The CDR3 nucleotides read TGTGCCAGCAGCTTAGACAGAGGGGCGAACACTGAAGCTTTCTTT. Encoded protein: CASSLDRGANTEAFF.

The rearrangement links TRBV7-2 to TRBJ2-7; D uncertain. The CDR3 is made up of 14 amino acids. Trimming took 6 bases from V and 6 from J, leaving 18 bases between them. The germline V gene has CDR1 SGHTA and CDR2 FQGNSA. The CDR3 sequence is CASSPTLSGGEQYF. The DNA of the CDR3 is TGTGCCAGCAGTCCGACACTTTCGGGCGGCGAGCAGTACTTC. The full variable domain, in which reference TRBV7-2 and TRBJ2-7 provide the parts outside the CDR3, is GAGVSQSPSNKVTEKGKDVELRCDPISGHTALYWYRQSLGQGLEFLIYFQGNSAPDKSGLPSDRFSAERTGGSVSTLTIQRTQQEDSAVYLCASSPTLSGGEQYFGPGTRLTVT.